Listed here are 27 T cell receptor beta chains from one sample, sequenced in a study of post-analysis software for immune sequencing data. Study-wide points: The study found TRBV5-6, TRBV5-1 and TRBV20-1 among five TRBV segments more frequent in patients than controls.

Researchers reported that TCR beta cDNA libraries carried unique molecular identifiers. TCRdb re-called the PCR reads through MiXCR, storing one row per CDR3 protein. The table has about 200,000 distinct CDR3 sequences, approximately 30% seen once; the top ten hold 3% to 3.5%. These receptors' targets are unknown. Sample: blood. These receptors came from a girl under 18 with multiple sclerosis.

There are many counts of this clonotype. This rearrangement joins TRBV4-1 to TRBJ2-7, with 9 bases fitting TRBD2. The J segment lost 2 bases and the V segment lost 3 bases, leaving 20 bases of the junction unmatched. Germline-derived CDR1 and CDR2 are MGHRA and YSYEKL. This CDR3 spans 20 amino acids. The CDR3 loop reads CASSQRDISGSSGPTYEQYF. CDR3 sequence (DNA): TGCGCCAGCAGCCAGAGGGATATTAGCGGGAGTTCGGGTCCGACCTACGAGCAGTACTTC.

The chain has TRBV27 and TRBJ2-1; D is unresolved. The ends were cut back, 4 bases at V and 2 bases at J, with 6 bases in the middle. The CDR3 loop spans 13 amino acids. CDR1 MNHEY and CDR2 SMNVEV come from the germline V gene (reference sequence). The CDR3 is CASSYDAYNEQFF. The CDR3 DNA reads TGTGCCAGCAGTTACGACGCCTACAATGAGCAGTTCTTC.

This clonotype was observed many times. This chain joins TRBV12-3 or TRBV12-4 and TRBJ2-3, with TRBD1 identical over 8 bases. The CDR3 loop spans 16 amino acids. The junction had 10 bases not matched to a gene; V was cut back by 6 bases and J by 2 bases. CDR3 DNA sequence: TGTGCCAGCAGCCCGGACAGGGCGAGGTTCACAGATACGCAGTATTTT. Amino acids: CASSPDRARFTDTQYF.

V and J are TRBV5-1 and TRBJ2-7; 8 positions match TRBD2. The trim removed 4 bases at V and 5 bases at J, leaving 8 bases unmatched. The germline gives CDR1 SGHRS, CDR2 YFSETQ. The CDR3 runs 14 residues. CDR3 sequence reads: CASSRLALGHEQYF. CDR3 sequence (DNA): TGCGCCAGCAGCCGACTAGCGCTCGGCCACGAGCAGTACTTC. The full variable domain, completed using reference TRBV5-1 and TRBJ2-7, is KAGVTQTPRYLIKTRGQQVTLSCSPISGHRSVSWYQQTPGQGLQFLFEYFSETQRNKGNFPGRFSGRQFSNSRSEMNVSTLELGDSALYLCASSRLALGHEQYFGPGTRLTVT.

The J gene is TRBJ1-2, the V gene TRBV5-1; no definite D call. The CDR3 is 14 residues long. Germline V gene lookup returns CDR1 SGHRS and CDR2 YFSETQ. V was clipped by 1 base and J by 2 bases, with 9 bases between them. CDR3 amino acids: CASSLNGGNYGYTF. In DNA form, the CDR3 reads TGCGCCAGCAGCTTGAATGGAGGGAACTATGGCTACACCTTC. Variable domain in full (rest from reference TRBV5-1 and TRBJ1-2): KAGVTQTPRYLIKTRGQQVTLSCSPISGHRSVSWYQQTPGQGLQFLFEYFSETQRNKGNFPGRFSGRQFSNSRSEMNVSTLELGDSALYLCASSLNGGNYGYTFGSGTRLTVV.

The gene calls are TRBV29-1 and TRBJ1-1, with D possibly TRBD1 on 5 matching bases. Trimming took off 2 bases at V and 3 bases at J, with 19 bases between the two ends. CDR1 is SQVTM, CDR2 ANQGSEA, per germline. The CDR3 extends over 16 amino acids. CDR3 DNA: TGCAGCGTTGAACCACGGACAATCATCCGGGACACTGAAGCTTTCTTT. It translates to CSVEPRTIIRDTEAFF.

The table lists this clonotype with a few counts. This chain connects TRBV20-1 to TRBJ1-2; 10 bases fit TRBD1. The CDR3 sequence is 14 residues long. Losses at the gene ends were 6 bases for V and 5 bases for J; bases not matched to a gene: 9. Germline V gene lookup returns CDR1 DFQATT and CDR2 SNEGSKA (reference sequence). DNA of the CDR3: TGCAGTGCCACCAGACAGGGGGCTCGGTATGGCTACACCTTC. Translated: CSATRQGARYGYTF.

This clonotype showed up just a few times. The chain combines TRBV20-1 with TRBJ1-4; no definite D call. The length of the CDR3 is 14 residues. The V and J ends lost 6 bases and 8 bases respectively, with 19 bases between them. Germline V gives CDR1 DFQATT, CDR2 SNEGSKA (reference sequence). The CDR3 protein is CSARPPRRLEKLFF. As DNA, the CDR3 is TGCAGTGCCAGACCCCCGAGACGACTCGAAAAACTGTTTTTT.

This clonotype has only a few counts. The chain uses TRBV24-1 and TRBJ2-1; no clear D gene. Trimming left V 1 base short and J 7 bases short, with 10 bases between. Germline lookup yields CDR1 KGHDR and CDR2 SFDVKD. The CDR3 length is 14 residues. For the CDR3, the DNA is TGTGCCACCAGTGATTTCCCCCCCGGGAATGAGCAGTTCTTC. Translation: CATSDFPPGNEQFF.

V is TRBV27 and J is TRBJ2-1, with 13 bases identical to TRBD2. This CDR3 has 17 residues. Trimming at V came to 3 bases and at J to 7 bases, leaving 9 bases not matched to a gene. Germline values: CDR1 MNHEY, CDR2 SMNVEV (reference sequence). This CDR3 reads CASSFRITSGRVNEQFF. DNA of the CDR3: TGTGCCAGCAGTTTCCGAATAACTAGCGGGAGGGTAAATGAGCAGTTCTTC.

The CDR3 nucleotides read TGCGCCAGCTACCCAGGGGGGGGGAATTCACCCCTCCACTTT. This encodes CASYPGGGNSPLHF. This rearrangement joins TRBV5-1 to TRBJ1-6; 7 bases are a match to TRBD1. CDR1 and CDR2 from the germline V gene are SGHRS and YFSETQ. The CDR3 totals 14 residues. With 7 bases clipped from V and 7 bases from J, the junction kept 8 bases outside the gene matches.

This clonotype was seen at least ten times. CDR3 DNA sequence: TGTGCCAGCAGCCAAGGAGCGGGAGGGCACTACAATGAGCAGTTCTTC. Its translation: CASSQGAGGHYNEQFF. The chain joins TRBV3-1 to TRBJ2-1; 10 bases fit TRBD2. Germline assignment: CDR1 LGHDT and CDR2 YNNKEL (reference sequence). J gave up 3 bases and V 1 base, and 3 bases lay outside the gene matches. There are 16 residues in the CDR3.

V usage is TRBV27 and J usage is TRBJ2-2; tentative D call: TRBD2 (6 bases). This CDR3 spans 14 amino acids. Germline assignment: CDR1 MNHEY and CDR2 SMNVEV (reference sequence). V shed 5 bases and J shed 5 bases, with 12 bases lying between them. The CDR3 is CASSPRLVTGELFF. The CDR3, as DNA: TGTGCCAGCAGTCCCCGACTAGTAACCGGGGAGCTGTTTTTT.

This chain joins TRBV20-1 and TRBJ2-2; possible D gene TRBD2, 5 bases. The ends were cut back, 3 bases at V and 6 bases at J, with 11 bases in the middle. CDR1 DFQATT and CDR2 SNEGSKA come from the germline V gene (reference sequence). The CDR3 loop spans 13 amino acids. The CDR3: CSASSEGAGELFF. In DNA, the CDR3 is TGCAGTGCTAGTTCTGAGGGAGCCGGGGAGCTGTTTTTT.

Comments on this clonotype: This sequence may be a read error, since a much larger clone differs from it by one base. The chain joins TRBV20-1 to TRBJ1-4; a possible D gene is TRBD1 (6 bases). V was clipped by 0 bases and J by 8 bases, with 10 bases between them. Germline lookup yields CDR1 DFQATT and CDR2 SNEGSKA (reference sequence). There are 13 residues in the CDR3. In DNA, the CDR3 is TGCAGTGCTAGAGAAGACAGGAAGGAAAAACTGTTTTTT. Its protein product is CSAREDRKEKLFF.

This chain connects TRBV27 to TRBJ2-1; the D gene is possibly TRBD1 (6 bases). Deletions cut 6 bases from V and 7 bases from J, with 10 bases between. The CDR3 totals 12 residues. Germline V lookup: CDR1 MNHEY, CDR2 SMNVEV (reference sequence). CDR3 in DNA: TGTGCCAGCAGACAGGGATTGAATGAGCAGTTCTTC. Protein product: CASRQGLNEQFF.

This clonotype was counted ten times or more. The rearrangement links TRBV7-2 to TRBJ2-5; a weak D match, TRBD2 (6 bases). CDR3 length: 14 residues. Germline loops: CDR1 SGHTA, CDR2 FQGNSA. The V gene lost 5 bases and the J gene lost 2 bases, with 12 bases spanning the gap. The CDR3 bases are TGTGCCAGCAGCCGGGGGTCCCCTCAAGAGACCCAGTACTTC. This translates into CASSRGSPQETQYF.

This clonotype was detected only a few times. The gene calls are TRBV5-1 and TRBJ1-2; a possible D gene is TRBD1 (6 bases). CDR1 and CDR2 from the germline V gene are SGHRS and YFSETQ. The CDR3 spans 13 residues. V dropped 0 bases and J dropped 6 bases, with 9 bases sitting between them. CDR3 nucleotides: TGCGCCAGCAGCTTGGACAGGGTTCATGGCTACACCTTC. Its translation: CASSLDRVHGYTF. The complete variable domain, with remaining parts taken from reference TRBV5-1 and TRBJ1-2, reads KAGVTQTPRYLIKTRGQQVTLSCSPISGHRSVSWYQQTPGQGLQFLFEYFSETQRNKGNFPGRFSGRQFSNSRSEMNVSTLELGDSALYLCASSLDRVHGYTFGSGTRLTVV.

This chain links TRBV28 with TRBJ1-4; 7 nucleotides line up with TRBD1. The CDR3 runs to 16 residues. V shed 5 bases, J shed 0 bases, and the junction held 6 bases outside the gene matches. Germline CDR1 is MDHEN and CDR2 is SYDVKM. CDR3 residues: CASSGGQAPTNEKLFF. The CDR3 DNA reads as TGTGCCAGCAGTGGCGGACAGGCCCCAACTAATGAAAAACTGTTTTTT.

This clonotype showed up just a few times. The chain employs TRBV12-3 or TRBV12-4 and TRBJ1-6, with D perhaps TRBD1 (6 bases). This CDR3 contains 14 residues. V gave up 5 bases and J gave up 7 bases, with 12 bases separating them. The CDR3 protein is CASSGYQGNSPLHF. In DNA form, the CDR3 reads TGTGCCAGCAGTGGATATCAGGGGAATTCACCCCTCCACTTT.

This clonotype occurred many times. The chain uses TRBV29-1 and TRBJ2-3; perhaps D is TRBD1 or TRBD2 (5 bases each). This CDR3 has 12 amino acids. Germline V gene sequence: CDR1 SQVTM, CDR2 ANQGSEA. The CDR3 loop reads CSGDGGTDTQYF. For the CDR3, the DNA is TGCAGTGGGGACGGAGGCACAGATACGCAGTATTTT.

The genes are TRBV6-1 and TRBJ1-1; 8 bases align to TRBD1. Per germline, CDR1 MNHNS and CDR2 SASEGT. The CDR3 is made up of 15 amino acids. V lost 8 bases to trimming and J lost 4 bases; unmatched junction nucleotides: 12. The CDR3 is CASGRTGRHGTEAFF. In nucleotides, the CDR3 is TGTGCCAGCGGTAGGACAGGGCGGCATGGCACTGAAGCTTTCTTT.

This clonotype was counted many times. This chain connects TRBV28 to TRBJ2-7; 10 bases map to TRBD1. V shed 7 bases and J 3 bases; nucleotides not matched to a gene: 9. Germline V gene data show CDR1 as MDHEN and CDR2 as SYDVKM. The CDR3 totals 15 residues. This chain's CDR3 is CASTSPGQGHYEQYF. CDR3 bases: TGTGCCAGCACCAGTCCGGGACAGGGGCACTACGAGCAGTACTTC.

For this clonotype: One end of the junction does not line up with germline, which may come from a read error. The chain couples TRBV12-3 or TRBV12-4 to TRBJ2-3; 10 bases are shared with TRBD1. The CDR3 is 14 residues long. CDR3 sequence (DNA): TGTGCCAGCATTCTGACAGGGGGCGCAGATGCGCAGTATTTT. Translating it yields CASILTGGADAQYF.

The CDR3 nucleotides are TGTGCCTCTACCTCGGGGAGTAGGGCTAACTATGGCTACACCTTC. It encodes CASTSGSRANYGYTF. The gene calls are TRBV19 and TRBJ1-2; D uncertain. CDR3 size: 15 residues. Germline V lookup: CDR1 LNHDA, CDR2 SQIVND (reference sequence). Between the trimmed V and J ends, which lost 11 bases and 0 bases, there was a span of 19 bases.

This clonotype was found many times. The chain recombines TRBV12-3 or TRBV12-4 with TRBJ1-1; D is unclear. The CDR3 extends over 11 amino acids. The V end lost 4 bases, the J end lost 5 bases, and 5 bases lay between the germline ends. The CDR3 DNA follows: TGTGCCAGCAGTTCGGAGACTGAAGCTTTCTTT. Translation gives CASSSETEAFF.

This sequence joins TRBV25-1 and TRBJ2-4, with D maybe TRBD1 (7 bases). V lost 4 bases and J 8 bases, leaving 18 bases between the germline ends. Germline V lookup: CDR1 MGHDK, CDR2 SYGVNS. The CDR3 covers 15 residues. The CDR3 here is CASSATGGGKYIQYF. The CDR3 nucleotides are TGTGCCAGCAGTGCCACCGGAGGGGGCAAGTACATTCAGTACTTC.